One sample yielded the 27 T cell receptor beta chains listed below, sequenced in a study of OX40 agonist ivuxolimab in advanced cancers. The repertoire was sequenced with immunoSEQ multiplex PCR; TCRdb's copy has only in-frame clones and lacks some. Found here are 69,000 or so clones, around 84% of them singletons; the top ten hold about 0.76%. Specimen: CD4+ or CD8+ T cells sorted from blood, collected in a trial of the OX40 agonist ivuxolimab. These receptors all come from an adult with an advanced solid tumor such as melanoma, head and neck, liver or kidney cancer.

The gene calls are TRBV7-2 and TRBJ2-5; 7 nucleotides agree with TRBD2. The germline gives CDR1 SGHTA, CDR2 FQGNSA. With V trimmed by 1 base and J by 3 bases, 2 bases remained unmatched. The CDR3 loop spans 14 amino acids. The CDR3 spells CASSLGTSKETQYF. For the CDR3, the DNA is TGTGCCAGCAGCTTAGGGACTAGTAAAGAGACCCAGTACTTC.

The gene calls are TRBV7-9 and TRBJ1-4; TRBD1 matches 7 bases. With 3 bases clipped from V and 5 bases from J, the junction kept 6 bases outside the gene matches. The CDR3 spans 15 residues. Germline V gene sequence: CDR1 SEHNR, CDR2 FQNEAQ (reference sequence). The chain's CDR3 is CASSFLGQQNEKLFF. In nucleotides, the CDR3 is TGTGCCAGCAGCTTTTTGGGACAGCAGAATGAAAAACTGTTTTTT.

The CDR3 is CASSLWESSYNEQFF. Here the CDR3 DNA reads TGTGCCAGCAGCTTATGGGAGAGCTCCTACAATGAGCAGTTCTTC. J is TRBJ2-1 and V is TRBV7-2; D may be TRBD2 (5 bases). Looked up from germline, CDR1 is SGHTA and CDR2 is FQGNSA. The CDR3 is 15 amino acids. V lost 2 bases, J lost 0 bases, and 8 bases lay in between. Combining the CDR3 with reference TRBV7-2 and TRBJ2-1 gives the whole variable domain GAGVSQSPSNKVTEKGKDVELRCDPISGHTALYWYRQSLGQGLEFLIYFQGNSAPDKSGLPSDRFSAERTGGSVSTLTIQRTQQEDSAVYLCASSLWESSYNEQFFGPGTRLTVL.

CDR3 in amino acids: CASSQRLAEETQYF. CDR3 DNA sequence: TGTGCCAGCTCCCAGCGACTAGCGGAAGAGACCCAGTACTTC. The chain recombines TRBV18 with TRBJ2-5; 9 nucleotides match TRBD2. Germline loops: CDR1 KGHSH, CDR2 LQKENI. V was clipped by 6 bases and J by 3 bases; unmatched bases: 5. This CDR3 contains 14 residues.

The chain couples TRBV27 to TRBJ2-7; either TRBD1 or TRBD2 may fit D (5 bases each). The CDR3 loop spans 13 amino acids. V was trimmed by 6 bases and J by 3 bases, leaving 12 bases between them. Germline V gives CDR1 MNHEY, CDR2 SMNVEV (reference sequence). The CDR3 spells CASSDRGFYEQYF. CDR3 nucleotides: TGTGCCAGCAGCGACCGGGGCTTCTACGAGCAGTACTTC.

Here the CDR3 reads CASSTRRATNEKLFF. For the CDR3, the DNA is TGTGCCAGCAGTACCCGGAGAGCAACTAATGAAAAACTGTTTTTT. The J gene is TRBJ1-4, the V gene TRBV6-5; no clear D gene. This CDR3 is built from 15 residues. Per the germline V gene, CDR1 is MNHEY and CDR2 is SVGAGI. Trimming took 5 bases from V and 0 from J, leaving 10 bases between them.

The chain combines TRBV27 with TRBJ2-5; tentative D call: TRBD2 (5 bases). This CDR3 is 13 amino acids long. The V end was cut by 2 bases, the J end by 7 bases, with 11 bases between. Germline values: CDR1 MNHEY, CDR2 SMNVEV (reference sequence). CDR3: CASSLRESGTQYF. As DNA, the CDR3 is TGTGCCAGCAGTTTAAGGGAGTCGGGGACCCAGTACTTC.

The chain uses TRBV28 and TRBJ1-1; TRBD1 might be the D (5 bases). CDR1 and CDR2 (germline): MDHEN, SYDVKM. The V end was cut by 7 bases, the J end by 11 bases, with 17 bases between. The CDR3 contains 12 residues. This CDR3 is CASISSVGGAFF. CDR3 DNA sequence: TGTGCCAGCATCTCCAGTGTCGGGGGTGCTTTCTTT.

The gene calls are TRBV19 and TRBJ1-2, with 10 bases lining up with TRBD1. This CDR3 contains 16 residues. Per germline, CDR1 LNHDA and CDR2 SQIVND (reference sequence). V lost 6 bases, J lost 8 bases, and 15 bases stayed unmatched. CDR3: CASSRQGAPSRNGYTF. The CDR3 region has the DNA TGTGCCAGTAGCAGACAGGGGGCGCCTAGTAGAAACGGCTACACCTTC.

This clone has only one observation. CDR3 DNA: TGTGCCAGTAGTATACAGGGCACGGCTGGCTATGGCTACACCTTC. Translation gives CASSIQGTAGYGYTF. The chain uses TRBV19 and TRBJ1-2, with D perhaps matching TRBD1 (5 bases). V lost 2 bases and J 4 bases, leaving 14 bases between the germline ends. The germline V gene encodes CDR1 LNHDA and CDR2 SQIVND (reference sequence). This CDR3 region has 15 residues.

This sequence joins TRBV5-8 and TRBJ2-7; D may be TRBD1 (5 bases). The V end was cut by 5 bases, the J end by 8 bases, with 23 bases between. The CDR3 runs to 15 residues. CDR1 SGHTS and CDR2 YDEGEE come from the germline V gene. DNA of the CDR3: TGTGCCAGCAGACAGGACCCAACATCTTTCCCGAAGCAGTACTTC. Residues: CASRQDPTSFPKQYF. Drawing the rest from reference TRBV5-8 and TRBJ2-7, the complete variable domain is EAGVTQSPTHLIKTRGQQATLRCSPISGHTSVYWYQQALGLGLQFLLWYDEGEERNRGNFPPRFSGRQFPNYSSELNVNALELEDSALYLCASRQDPTSFPKQYFGPGTRLTVT.

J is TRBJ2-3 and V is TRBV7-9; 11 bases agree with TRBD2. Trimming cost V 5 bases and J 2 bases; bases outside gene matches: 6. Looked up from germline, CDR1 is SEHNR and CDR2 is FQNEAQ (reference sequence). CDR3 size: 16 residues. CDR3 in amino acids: CASSRGTSGNTDTQYF. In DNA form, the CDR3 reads TGTGCCAGCAGCCGAGGGACTAGCGGAAACACAGATACGCAGTATTTT.

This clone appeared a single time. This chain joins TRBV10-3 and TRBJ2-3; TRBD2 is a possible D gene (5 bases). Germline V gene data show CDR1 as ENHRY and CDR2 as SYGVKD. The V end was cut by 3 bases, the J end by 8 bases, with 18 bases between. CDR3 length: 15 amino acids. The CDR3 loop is CAISEVRGRRSTQYF. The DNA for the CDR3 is TGTGCCATCAGTGAAGTTCGGGGAAGAAGGAGTACGCAGTATTTT.

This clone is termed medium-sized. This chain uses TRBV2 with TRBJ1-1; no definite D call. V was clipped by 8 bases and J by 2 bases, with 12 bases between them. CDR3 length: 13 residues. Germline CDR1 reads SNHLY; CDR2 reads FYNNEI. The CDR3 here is CASEVRGNTEAFF. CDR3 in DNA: TGTGCCAGCGAGGTCCGGGGAAACACTGAAGCTTTCTTT.

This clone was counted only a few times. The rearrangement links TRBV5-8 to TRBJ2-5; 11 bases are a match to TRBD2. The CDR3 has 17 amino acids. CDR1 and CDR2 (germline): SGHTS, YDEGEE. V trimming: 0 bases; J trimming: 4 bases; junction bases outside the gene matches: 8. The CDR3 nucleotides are TGTGCCAGCAGCTTGGCCTGGCTAGCGGGGGGCGCAGAGACCCAGTACTTC. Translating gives CASSLAWLAGGAETQYF.

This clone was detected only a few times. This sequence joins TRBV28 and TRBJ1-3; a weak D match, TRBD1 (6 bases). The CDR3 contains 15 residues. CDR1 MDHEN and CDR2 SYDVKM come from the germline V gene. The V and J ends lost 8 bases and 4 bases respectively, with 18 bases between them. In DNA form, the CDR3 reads TGTGCCAGCCTTTTGGGGGCAGGAGCGGGAAACACCATATATTTT. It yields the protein CASLLGAGAGNTIYF.

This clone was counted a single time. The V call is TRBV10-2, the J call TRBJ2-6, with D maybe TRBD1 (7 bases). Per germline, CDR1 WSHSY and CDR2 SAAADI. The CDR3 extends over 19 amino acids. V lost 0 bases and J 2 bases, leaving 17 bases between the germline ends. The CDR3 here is CASSESKGGGWAGANVLTF. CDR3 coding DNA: TGCGCCAGCAGTGAGTCGAAAGGAGGGGGCTGGGCTGGGGCCAACGTCCTGACTTTC.

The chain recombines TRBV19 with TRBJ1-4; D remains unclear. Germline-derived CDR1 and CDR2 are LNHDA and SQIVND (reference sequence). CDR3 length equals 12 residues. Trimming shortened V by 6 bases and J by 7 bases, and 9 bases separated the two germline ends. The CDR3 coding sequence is TGTGCCAGTAGAGAAGTGGGTGAAAAACTGTTTTTT. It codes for CASREVGEKLFF. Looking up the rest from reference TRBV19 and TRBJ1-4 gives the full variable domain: DGGITQSPKYLFRKEGQNVTLSCEQNLNHDAMYWYRQDPGQGLRLIYYSQIVNDFQKGDIAEGYSVSREKKESFPLTVTSAQKNPTAFYLCASREVGEKLFFGSGTQLSVL.

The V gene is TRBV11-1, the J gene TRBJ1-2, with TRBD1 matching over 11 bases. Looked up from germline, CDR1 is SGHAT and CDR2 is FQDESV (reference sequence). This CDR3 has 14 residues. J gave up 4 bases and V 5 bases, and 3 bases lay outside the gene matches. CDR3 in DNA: TGTGCCAGCAGCGGACAGGGGGCGGGCTATGGCTACACCTTC. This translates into CASSGQGAGYGYTF.

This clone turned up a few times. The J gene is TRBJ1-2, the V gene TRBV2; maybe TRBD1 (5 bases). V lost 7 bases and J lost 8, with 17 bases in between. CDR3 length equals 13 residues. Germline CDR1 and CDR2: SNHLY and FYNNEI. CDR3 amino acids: CASMRDSPAGYTF. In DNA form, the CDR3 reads TGTGCCAGCATGCGGGACTCCCCCGCGGGCTACACCTTC. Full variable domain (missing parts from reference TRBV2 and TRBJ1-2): EPEVTQTPSHQVTQMGQEVILRCVPISNHLYFYWYRQILGQKVEFLVSFYNNEISEKSEIFDDQFSVERPDGSNFTLKIRSTKLEDSAMYFCASMRDSPAGYTFGSGTRLTVV.

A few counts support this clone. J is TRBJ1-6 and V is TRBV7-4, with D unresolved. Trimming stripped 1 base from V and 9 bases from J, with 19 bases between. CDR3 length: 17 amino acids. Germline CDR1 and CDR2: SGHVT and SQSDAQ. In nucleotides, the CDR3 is TGTGCCAGCAGCTTAGGGAAAGAGTCAATAATGGGTTCACCCCTCCACTTT. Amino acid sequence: CASSLGKESIMGSPLHF. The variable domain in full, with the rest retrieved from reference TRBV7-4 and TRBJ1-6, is GAGVSQSPRYKVAKRGRDVALRCDSISGHVTLYWYRQTLGQGSEVLTYSQSDAQRDKSGRPSGRFSAERPERSVSTLKIQRTEQGDSAVYLCASSLGKESIMGSPLHFGNGTRLTVT.

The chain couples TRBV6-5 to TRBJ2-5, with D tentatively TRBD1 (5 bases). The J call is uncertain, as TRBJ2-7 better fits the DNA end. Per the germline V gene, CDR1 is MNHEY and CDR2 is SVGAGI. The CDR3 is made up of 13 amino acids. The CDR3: CASSVPGTYEQYF. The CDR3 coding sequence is TGTGCCAGCAGTGTACCAGGGACCTACGAGCAGTACTTC.

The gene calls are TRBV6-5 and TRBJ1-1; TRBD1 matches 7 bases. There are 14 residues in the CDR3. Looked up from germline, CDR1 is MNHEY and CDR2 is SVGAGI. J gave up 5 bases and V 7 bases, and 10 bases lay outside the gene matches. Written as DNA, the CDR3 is TGTGCCAGCACAAGAGAGGGGGCGCATACTGAAGCTTTCTTT. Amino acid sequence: CASTREGAHTEAFF.

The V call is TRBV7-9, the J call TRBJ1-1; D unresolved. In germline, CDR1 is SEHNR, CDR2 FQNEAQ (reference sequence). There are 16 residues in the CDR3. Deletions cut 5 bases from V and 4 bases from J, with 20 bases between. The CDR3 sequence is CASSDPSGSRSTEAFF. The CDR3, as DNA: TGTGCCAGCAGCGACCCGTCGGGGTCTCGAAGCACTGAAGCTTTCTTT.

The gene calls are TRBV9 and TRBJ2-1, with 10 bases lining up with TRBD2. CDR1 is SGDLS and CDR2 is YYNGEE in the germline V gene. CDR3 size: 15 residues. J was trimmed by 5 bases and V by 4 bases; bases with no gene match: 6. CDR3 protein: CASSPRTSGDNEQFF. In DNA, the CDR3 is TGTGCCAGCAGCCCGCGGACTAGCGGAGACAATGAGCAGTTCTTC. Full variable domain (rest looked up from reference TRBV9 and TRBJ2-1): DSGVTQTPKHLITATGQRVTLRCSPRSGDLSVYWYQQSLDQGLQFLIQYYNGEERAKGNILERFSAQQFPDLHSELNLSSLELGDSALYFCASSPRTSGDNEQFFGPGTRLTVL.

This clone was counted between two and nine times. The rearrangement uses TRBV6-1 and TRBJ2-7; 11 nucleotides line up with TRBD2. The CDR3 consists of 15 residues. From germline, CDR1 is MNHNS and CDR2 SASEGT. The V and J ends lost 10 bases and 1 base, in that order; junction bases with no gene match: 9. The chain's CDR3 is CATWTGTSGSYEQYF. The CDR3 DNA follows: TGTGCCACCTGGACGGGGACTAGCGGTTCCTACGAGCAGTACTTC.

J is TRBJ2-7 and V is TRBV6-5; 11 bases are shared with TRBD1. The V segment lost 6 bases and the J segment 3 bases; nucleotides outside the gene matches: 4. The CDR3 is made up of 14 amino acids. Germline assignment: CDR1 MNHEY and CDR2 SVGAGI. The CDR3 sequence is CASSPDRGRYEQYF. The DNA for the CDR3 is TGTGCCAGCAGCCCGGACAGGGGGCGCTACGAGCAGTACTTC.